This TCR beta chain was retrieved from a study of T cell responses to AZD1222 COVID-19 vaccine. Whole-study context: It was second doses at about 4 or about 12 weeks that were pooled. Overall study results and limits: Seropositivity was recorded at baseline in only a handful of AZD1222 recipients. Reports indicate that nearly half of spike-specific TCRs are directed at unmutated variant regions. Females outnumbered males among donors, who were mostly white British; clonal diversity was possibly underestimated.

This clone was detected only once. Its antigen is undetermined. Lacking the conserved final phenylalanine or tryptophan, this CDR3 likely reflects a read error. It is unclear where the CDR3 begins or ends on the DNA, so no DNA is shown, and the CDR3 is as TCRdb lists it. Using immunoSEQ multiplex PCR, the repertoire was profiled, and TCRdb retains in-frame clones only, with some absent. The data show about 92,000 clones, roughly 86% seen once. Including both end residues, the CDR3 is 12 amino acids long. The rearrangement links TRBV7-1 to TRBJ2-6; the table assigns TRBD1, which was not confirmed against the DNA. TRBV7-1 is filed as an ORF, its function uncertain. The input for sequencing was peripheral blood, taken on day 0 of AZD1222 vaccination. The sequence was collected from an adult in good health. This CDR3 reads CASSLKAHEDKV.